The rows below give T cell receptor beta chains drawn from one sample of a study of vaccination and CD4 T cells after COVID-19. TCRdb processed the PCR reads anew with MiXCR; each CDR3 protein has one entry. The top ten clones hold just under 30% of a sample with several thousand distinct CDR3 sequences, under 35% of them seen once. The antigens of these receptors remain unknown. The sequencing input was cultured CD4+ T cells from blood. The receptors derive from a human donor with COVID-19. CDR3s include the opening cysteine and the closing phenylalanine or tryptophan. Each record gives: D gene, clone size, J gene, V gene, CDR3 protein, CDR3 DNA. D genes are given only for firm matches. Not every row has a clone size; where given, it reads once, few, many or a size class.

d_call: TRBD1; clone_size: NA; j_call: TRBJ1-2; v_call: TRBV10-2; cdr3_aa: CASRDRPNGYTF; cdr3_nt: TGCGCCAGCCGGGACAGACCAAATGGCTACACCTTC
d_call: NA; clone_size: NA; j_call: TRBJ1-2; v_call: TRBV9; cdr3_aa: CASSGVRPTPANYGYTF; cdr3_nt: TGTGCCAGCAGCGGCGTTCGTCCCACCCCAGCTAACTATGGCTACACCTTC
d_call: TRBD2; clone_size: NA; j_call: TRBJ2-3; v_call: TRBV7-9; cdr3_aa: CASSLMTSGALPRTDTQYF; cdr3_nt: TGTGCCAGCAGCTTAATGACTAGCGGGGCCTTACCGCGCACAGATACGCAGTATTTT
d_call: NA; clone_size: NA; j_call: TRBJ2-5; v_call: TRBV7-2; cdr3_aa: CASSLAGGETQYF; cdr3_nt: TGTGCCAGCAGCTTAGCTGGAGGAGAGACCCAGTACTTC
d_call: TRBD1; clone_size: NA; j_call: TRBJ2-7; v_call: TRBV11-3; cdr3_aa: CASSPTGGTGYEQYF; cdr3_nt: TGTGCCAGCAGCCCCACAGGGGGCACGGGCTACGAGCAGTACTTC
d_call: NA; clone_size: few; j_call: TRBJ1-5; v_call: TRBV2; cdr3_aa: CASRAALSNQPQHF; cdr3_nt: TGTGCCAGCAGGGCAGCTCTGAGCAATCAGCCCCAGCATTTT
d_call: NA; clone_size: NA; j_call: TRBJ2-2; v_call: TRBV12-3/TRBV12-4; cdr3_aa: CASSNDGAGELFF; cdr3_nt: TGTGCCAGCAGTAACGACGGAGCAGGGGAGCTGTTTTTT
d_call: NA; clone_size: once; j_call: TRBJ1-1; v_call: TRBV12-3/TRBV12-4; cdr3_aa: CASSRSGFTEAFF; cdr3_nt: TGTGCCAGCAGTCGGTCTGGGTTCACTGAAGCTTTCTTT
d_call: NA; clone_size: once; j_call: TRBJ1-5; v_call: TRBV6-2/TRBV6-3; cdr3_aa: CASSVAEVQPQHF; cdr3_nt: TGTGCCAGCAGTGTAGCTGAAGTTCAGCCCCAGCATTTT
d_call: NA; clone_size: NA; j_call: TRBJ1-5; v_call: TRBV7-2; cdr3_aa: CASSLAGYSNQPQHF; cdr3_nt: TGTGCCAGCAGCTTAGCGGGGTATAGCAATCAGCCCCAGCATTTT
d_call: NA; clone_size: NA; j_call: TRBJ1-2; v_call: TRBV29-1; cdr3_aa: CSESGGYTF; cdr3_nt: TGCAGCGAGTCAGGTGGCTACACCTTC
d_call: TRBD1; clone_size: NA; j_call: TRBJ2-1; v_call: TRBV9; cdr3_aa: CASSANLGTGEQFF; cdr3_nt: TGTGCCAGCAGCGCCAACCTGGGGACAGGTGAGCAGTTCTTC
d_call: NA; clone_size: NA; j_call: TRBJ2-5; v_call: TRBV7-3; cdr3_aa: CASSKTSGGETQYF; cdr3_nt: TGTGCCAGCAGCAAGACTAGTGGAGGGGAGACCCAGTACTTC
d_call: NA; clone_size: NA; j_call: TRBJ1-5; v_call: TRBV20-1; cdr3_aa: CSATPGSNQPQHF; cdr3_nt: TGCAGTGCTACCCCGGGTAGCAATCAGCCCCAGCATTTT
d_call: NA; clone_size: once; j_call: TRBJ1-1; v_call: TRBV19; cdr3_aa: CASSTGAGVAEAFF; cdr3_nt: TGTGCCAGTAGCACCGGGGCAGGGGTCGCTGAAGCTTTCTTT
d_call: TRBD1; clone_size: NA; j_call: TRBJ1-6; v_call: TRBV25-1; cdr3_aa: CASSDTGASHSYNSPLHF; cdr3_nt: TGTGCCAGCAGTGATACAGGGGCATCCCACTCCTATAATTCACCCCTCCACTTT
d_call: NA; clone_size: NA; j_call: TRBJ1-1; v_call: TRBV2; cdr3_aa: CASSEWNTEAFF; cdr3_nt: TGTGCCAGCAGTGAATGGAACACTGAAGCTTTCTTT
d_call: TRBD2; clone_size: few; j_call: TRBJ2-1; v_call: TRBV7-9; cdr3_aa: CASSSPGRPKQFF; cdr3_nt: TGTGCCAGCAGCTCCCCCGGGAGGCCGAAGCAGTTCTTC
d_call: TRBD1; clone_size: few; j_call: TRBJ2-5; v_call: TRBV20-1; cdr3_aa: CSALRDRAETQYF; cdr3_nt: TGCAGTGCTCTCCGGGACAGGGCGGAGACCCAGTACTTC
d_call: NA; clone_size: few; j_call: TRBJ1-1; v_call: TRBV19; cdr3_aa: CASSMQGTNTEAFF; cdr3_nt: TGTGCCAGTAGTATGCAGGGGACGAACACTGAAGCTTTCTTT
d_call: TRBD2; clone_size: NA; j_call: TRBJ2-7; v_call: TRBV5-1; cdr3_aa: CASSVTSGGPSYEQYF; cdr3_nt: TGCGCCAGCAGCGTGACTAGCGGGGGGCCCTCCTACGAGCAGTACTTC
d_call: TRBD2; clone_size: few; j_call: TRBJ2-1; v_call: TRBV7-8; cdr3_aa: CASSGRDVRPSNEQFF; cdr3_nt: TGTGCCAGCAGCGGGAGGGACGTCCGACCTAGCAATGAGCAGTTCTTC